This is a list of T cell receptor beta chains from one sample in a study of post-analysis software for immune sequencing data. TCRdb analysed the PCR reads with MiXCR anew, one entry per CDR3 protein. The sample includes under 900,000 distinct CDR3 sequences, around 50% of them seen just once. Specimen: blood. All receptors come from a girl between 10 and 17 years old with multiple sclerosis. The conserved cysteine and the conserved F or W are not part of the CDR3 here. Clone size is given for some rows only: seen once, a few or many times, or a class if the clone is expanded.

TRBV29-1	TRBJ2-1	-	SVGPGLASYNEQF
TRBV29-1	TRBJ2-1	few	SVVVVLGNEQF
TRBV7-9	TRBJ2-5	few	ASSLPGTATETQY
TRBV7-9	TRBJ2-7	-	ASSFVGSSYYEQY
TRBV20-1	TRBJ2-7	-	SAPAAGPGSYEQY
TRBV27	TRBJ2-5	-	ASSLVAGGKTQY
TRBV7-2	-	-	ASSLERGGPYEQY
TRBV6-5	TRBJ2-1	-	ASILTGTGGRHEQF
TRBV20-1	-	-	SARDLAGGSWETQY
TRBV9	TRBJ1-1	few	TSSGEGFSEAF
TRBV12-5	TRBJ1-4	-	ASGLIGTWNEKLF
TRBV7-2	TRBJ2-7	few	ASSQRLALEQY
TRBV20-1	TRBJ2-5	-	SARPGGAETQY
TRBV29-1	TRBJ2-2	-	SVALAGENTGELF
TRBV20-1	TRBJ2-3	-	SLGQRTDTQY
TRBV5-1	TRBJ2-3	few	ASSLERGRVTDTQY
TRBV7-9	-	-	ASSRTLTGTGVKYEQY
TRBV14	TRBJ2-5	-	ASSRTGFEQY
TRBV6-2/TRBV6-3	TRBJ2-5	once	ANSYDQETQY
TRBV7-6	TRBJ2-7	-	ASSLQGRVGHEQY
TRBV9	TRBJ2-1	-	ASSVGASGNYNEQF
TRBV5-1	TRBJ2-1	-	ASTGTGTGGSYNEQF
TRBV30	TRBJ1-2	-	AWSVGTPGNGYT
TRBV6-5	TRBJ2-1	few	ASSYSWVTSGAKNEQF
TRBV12-3/TRBV12-4	TRBJ2-7	-	ASSPTGGAGQY
TRBV5-1	TRBJ1-1	few	ASSPGLLGTEAF
TRBV29-1	TRBJ2-1	few	SVEGRLAAGNEQF
TRBV5-1	TRBJ2-1	few	ASSLGGYYNEQF
TRBV12-3/TRBV12-4	TRBJ1-5	-	ASSLGSARGQPQH
TRBV7-9	TRBJ2-7	few	ASTPGGDSSYEQY
TRBV7-8	TRBJ2-7	few	ASSPSAGTSYEQY
TRBV4-2	TRBJ1-5	-	ASSQEGGNSNQPQH
TRBV5-1	TRBJ2-7	few	ASSSDSGRARYEQY
TRBV5-1	TRBJ2-7	-	ASSAEPGGNYEQY
TRBV20-1	TRBJ2-7	-	SARDTVFSSYEQY
TRBV7-2	TRBJ2-1	-	ASSPGPPGEQF
TRBV20-1	TRBJ2-7	-	SASRGALAGNEQY
TRBV29-1	TRBJ2-3	-	SVEDLAGGPLDTQY
TRBV6-1	TRBJ2-4	-	ACRTLSGTSGGVNKNIQY
TRBV5-8	TRBJ2-7	-	ASSFRPGQHGYEQY
TRBV29-1	TRBJ1-5	-	SVEVSAAQH
TRBV14	TRBJ1-6	-	ASSQDGRGRALH